This record covers a single T cell receptor (beta chain). The sample belongs to a study of cytomegalovirus exposure and HLA in healthy donors. Trimming removed 4 bases from V and 2 bases from J; junction bases left unmatched: 2. Germline V gene sequence: CDR1 SQVTM, CDR2 ANQGSEA. The CDR3 is 13 amino acids. The PCR ran on 60 Vbeta and 13 Jbeta primers. Libraries were prepared by immunoSEQ multiplex PCR; TCRdb keeps only in-frame clonotypes and omits some of them. Altogether a few hundred thousand clones are present, approximately 90% being singletons, with the ten largest covering roughly 1%. The clonotype comes from a woman younger than 30 in good health and CMV-seronegative. The V and J genes are TRBV29-1 and TRBJ2-5; 9 bases match TRBD2. Sequencing was performed on PBMCs. The CDR3 is CSVVTSGQETQYF. The DNA for the CDR3 is TGCAGCGTTGTAACTAGCGGGCAAGAGACCCAGTACTTC.